This T cell receptor (beta chain) was captured by sequencing in a study of regulatory T cells in long-lasting Graves disease. Investigators prepared the TCR beta libraries by applying iRepertoire HTBI primers and Arm-PCR of CDR3 regions. A single record per CDR3 protein comes from TCRdb applying MiXCR to the multiplex PCR reads. The table shows about 660,000 distinct CDR3 sequences, with around 30% occurring only once. The time point was: persistent/refractory GD, antithyroid drugs over 5 years with positive TRAb. The TCR library was made from RNA that had been extracted from PBMCs in TRIzol. As collected, the peripheral blood samples measured about 9.6 milliliters each and went into EDTA tubes. The CDR3 sequence is 14 residues long. The V end was cut by 5 bases, the J end by 5 bases, with 16 bases between. CDR1 SEHNR and CDR2 FQNEAQ come from the germline V gene (reference sequence).

This TCR derives from a female donor with Graves disease. The sequencing here drew on peripheral blood mononuclear cells (PBMCs), taken when the disease was refractory, from a patient treated with antithyroid drugs. The J gene is TRBJ2-7, the V gene TRBV7-9, with D perhaps TRBD2 (5 bases). The CDR3 sequence: CASSPDFVRHEQYF. CDR3 bases: TGTGCCAGCAGCCCGGACTTTGTCCGCCACGAGCAGTACTTC.